This T cell receptor beta chain derives from a study of cytomegalovirus exposure and HLA in healthy donors. PCR was performed using 60 Vbeta and 13 Jbeta primers. Produced via immunoSEQ multiplex PCR; TCRdb's table is partial and in-frame only. The sample consists of roughly 150,000 clones, 60% to 85% of them appearing once. Trimming took 3 bases from V and 2 from J, leaving 17 bases between them. From germline, CDR1 is SGHVS and CDR2 FNYEAQ. The CDR3 extends over 17 amino acids. Sequencing used PBMCs. This sequence joins TRBV7-6 and TRBJ2-4, with D maybe TRBD2 (5 bases). The sequence derives from a man aged 50 to 59 in good health and CMV-seropositive. The CDR3 DNA is TGTGCCAGCAGCTTGAGGACTCCAAACTACCCCAAAAACATTCAGTACTTC. As protein: CASSLRTPNYPKNIQYF.